This T cell receptor (beta chain) was observed in a study of T-cell reconstitution after alpha-beta-depleted transplantation in children (dated by TCRdb to 2016 to 2018). In terms of the full investigation: The study quantitatively tracked T-cell immune reconstitution after TCRalphabeta/CD19-depleted allogeneic hematopoietic cell transplantation in children using TCR repertoire profiling.

V and J lose 0 bases and 7 bases, and a span of 16 bases separates them. CDR1 and CDR2 (LGHDT, YNNKEL) derive from the germline V gene (reference sequence). Including the terminal cysteine and phenylalanine, the CDR3 comprises 16 residues. Of the read, only the CDR3 DNA is kept; its 48 bases are in frame from base 1. For this clonotype: No cognate antigen has been identified for it. Per-base qualities were not stored, and no clone one base away is much larger.

The library was built by means of PCR. The reads were generated on an Illumina HiSeq 2500. TCR library preparation used molecular barcoding, with unique molecular identifiers applied to normalize quantification of the TCRbeta repertoire. The public reads were run again by TCRdb, first through fastp at Q25 and then through MiXCR, and only productive beta chains were kept. Identical CDR3 protein sequences are pooled into one entry, listed with their most common genes and DNA. The sample table shows about 210,000 distinct CDR3 sequences, and 17% are seen once. The top ten clonotypes cover approximately 40% of the sample. Findings and caveats that apply to the study as a whole: Hyperexpanded clone frequencies declined over subsequent months; after one year, T-cell counts and TCRbeta diversity were mostly attributed to newly produced T cells. The apparently early recovery of alphabetaT-cell counts about two months after transplant reportedly depended on only several hundred rapidly expanded clones that came from non-depleted graft cells. In some patients, high TCRbeta diversity at day 60 was attributed to recipient T cells and intrathymic progenitors that had survived conditioning.

In light of the paper, this sample's treatment or condition label describes: allogeneic hematopoietic cell transplantation with graft depleted of TCRalphabeta T cells and CD19 B cells. TCRalphabeta/CD19-depleted allogeneic hematopoietic cell grafts were given to the transplant recipients, all of whom were children. This receptor was obtained from a male patient between 2 and 10 years old who had a stem cell transplant for acute lymphoblastic leukemia, so the T cells may come from the graft donor. The sequence links TRBV3-1 to TRBJ2-1, with an unclear D gene assignment. The sample consisted of PBMCs, mostly from graft donor cells, taken 360 days after TCRalphabeta/CD19-depleted stem cell transplant. The DNA reads TGTGCCAGCAGCCAAGATTCGAGGTGGGGAATAAATGAGCAGTTCTTC. Translated, it gives CASSQDSRWGINEQFF.